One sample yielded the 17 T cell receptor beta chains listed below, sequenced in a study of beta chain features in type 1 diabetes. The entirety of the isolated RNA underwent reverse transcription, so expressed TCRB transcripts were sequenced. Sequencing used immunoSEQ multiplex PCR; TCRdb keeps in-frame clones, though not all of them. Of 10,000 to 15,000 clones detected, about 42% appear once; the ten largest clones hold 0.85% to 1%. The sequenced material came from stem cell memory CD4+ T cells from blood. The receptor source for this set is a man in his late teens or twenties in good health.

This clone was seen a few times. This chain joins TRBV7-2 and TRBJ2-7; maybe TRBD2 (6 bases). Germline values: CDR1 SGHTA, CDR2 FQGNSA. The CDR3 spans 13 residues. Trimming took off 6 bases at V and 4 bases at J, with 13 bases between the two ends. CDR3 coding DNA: TGTGCCAGCAGTCCAAGCGGGCGGTACGAGCAGTACTTC. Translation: CASSPSGRYEQYF.

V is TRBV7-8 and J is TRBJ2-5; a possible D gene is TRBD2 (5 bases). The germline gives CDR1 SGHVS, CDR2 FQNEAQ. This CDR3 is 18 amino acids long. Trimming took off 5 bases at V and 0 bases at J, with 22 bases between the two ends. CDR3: CASSHPVGSGTYQETQYF. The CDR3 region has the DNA TGTGCCAGCAGCCACCCGGTGGGAAGCGGTACATACCAAGAGACCCAGTACTTC.

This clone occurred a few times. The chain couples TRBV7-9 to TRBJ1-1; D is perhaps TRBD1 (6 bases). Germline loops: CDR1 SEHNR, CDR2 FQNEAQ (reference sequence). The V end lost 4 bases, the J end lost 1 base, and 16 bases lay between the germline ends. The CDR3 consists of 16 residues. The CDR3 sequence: CASSSPLDRKNTEAFF. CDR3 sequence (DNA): TGTGCCAGCAGCTCCCCCCTGGACAGAAAGAACACTGAAGCTTTCTTT.

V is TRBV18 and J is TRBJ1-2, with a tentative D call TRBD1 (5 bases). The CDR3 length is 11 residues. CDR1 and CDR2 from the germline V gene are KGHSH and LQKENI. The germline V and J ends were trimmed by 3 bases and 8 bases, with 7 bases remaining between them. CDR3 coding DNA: TGTGCCAGCTCACCGGGGGGAGGCTACACCTTC. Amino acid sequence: CASSPGGGYTF.

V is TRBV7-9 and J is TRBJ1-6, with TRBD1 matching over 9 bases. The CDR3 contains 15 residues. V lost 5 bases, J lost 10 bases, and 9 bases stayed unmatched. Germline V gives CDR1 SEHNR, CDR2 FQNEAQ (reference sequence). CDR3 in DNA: TGTGCCAGCAGCCCCGGGGACAGGGAAGGGTCACCCCTCCACTTT. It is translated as CASSPGDREGSPLHF.

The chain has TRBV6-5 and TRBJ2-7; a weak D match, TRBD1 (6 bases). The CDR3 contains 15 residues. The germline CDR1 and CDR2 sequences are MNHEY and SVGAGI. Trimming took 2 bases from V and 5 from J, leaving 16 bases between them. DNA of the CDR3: TGTGCCAGCAGTTACCAGGGGATTCCGTCCCACGAGCAGTACTTC. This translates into CASSYQGIPSHEQYF.

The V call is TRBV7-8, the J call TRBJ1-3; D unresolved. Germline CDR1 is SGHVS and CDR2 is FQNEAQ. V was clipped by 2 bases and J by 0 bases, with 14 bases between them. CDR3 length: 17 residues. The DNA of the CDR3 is TGTGCCAGCAGCTTATTAAGCGACTCCTTCTCTGGAAACACCATATATTTT. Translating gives CASSLLSDSFSGNTIYF.

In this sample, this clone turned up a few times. DNA for the CDR3: TGTGCCAGCAGCGACGACAGGGAAGTAACCAAAAACATTCAGTACTTC. Residues: CASSDDREVTKNIQYF. The chain combines TRBV9 with TRBJ2-4; 7 positions agree with TRBD1. V shed 3 bases and J 2 bases; nucleotides not matched to a gene: 8. The CDR3 totals 16 residues. Germline V gives CDR1 SGDLS, CDR2 YYNGEE.

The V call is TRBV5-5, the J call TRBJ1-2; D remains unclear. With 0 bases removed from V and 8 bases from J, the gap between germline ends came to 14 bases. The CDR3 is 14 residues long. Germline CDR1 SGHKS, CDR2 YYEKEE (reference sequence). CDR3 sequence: CASSLGSGGHGYTF. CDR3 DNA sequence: TGTGCCAGCAGCTTGGGGTCGGGAGGTCACGGCTACACCTTC.

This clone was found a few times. The CDR3 nucleotides read TGTGCCAGCAGCCAAACGGACAATACCCGCTCCTACGAGCAGTACTTC. It encodes CASSQTDNTRSYEQYF. The chain joins TRBV4-2 to TRBJ2-7, with a tentative D call TRBD1 (5 bases). The CDR3 loop spans 16 amino acids. Germline V lookup: CDR1 LGHNA, CDR2 YNFKEQ. V was clipped by 2 bases and J by 0 bases, with 14 bases between them.

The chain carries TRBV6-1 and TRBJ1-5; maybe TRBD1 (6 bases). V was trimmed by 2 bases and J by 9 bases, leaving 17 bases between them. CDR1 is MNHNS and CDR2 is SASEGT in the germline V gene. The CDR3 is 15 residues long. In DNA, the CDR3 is TGTGCCAGCAGTGAATTTGACAGGCAATCGCCGCCCCAGCATTTT. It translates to CASSEFDRQSPPQHF.

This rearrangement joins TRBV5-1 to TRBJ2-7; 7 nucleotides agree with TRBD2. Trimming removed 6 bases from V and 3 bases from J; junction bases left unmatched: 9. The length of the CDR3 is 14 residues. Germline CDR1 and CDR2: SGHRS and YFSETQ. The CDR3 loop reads CASKDPSGNYEQYF. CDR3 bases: TGCGCCAGCAAGGACCCTAGCGGCAACTACGAGCAGTACTTC. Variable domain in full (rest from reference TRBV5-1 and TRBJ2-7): KAGVTQTPRYLIKTRGQQVTLSCSPISGHRSVSWYQQTPGQGLQFLFEYFSETQRNKGNFPGRFSGRQFSNSRSEMNVSTLELGDSALYLCASKDPSGNYEQYFGPGTRLTVT.

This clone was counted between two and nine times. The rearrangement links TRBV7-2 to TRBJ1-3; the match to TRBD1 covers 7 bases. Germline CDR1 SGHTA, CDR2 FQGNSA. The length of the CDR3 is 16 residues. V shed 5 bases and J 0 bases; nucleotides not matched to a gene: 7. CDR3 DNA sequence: TGTGCCAGCAGCGGCCAGACAGGGCACTCTGGAAACACCATATATTTT. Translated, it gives CASSGQTGHSGNTIYF.

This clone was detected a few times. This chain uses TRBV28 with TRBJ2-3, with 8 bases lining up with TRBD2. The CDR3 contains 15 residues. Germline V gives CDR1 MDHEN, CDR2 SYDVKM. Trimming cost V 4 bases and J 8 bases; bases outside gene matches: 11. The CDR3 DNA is TGTGCCAGCAGTTCCCTGGGGACTAGTGGTATTACGCAGTATTTT. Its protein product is CASSSLGTSGITQYF.

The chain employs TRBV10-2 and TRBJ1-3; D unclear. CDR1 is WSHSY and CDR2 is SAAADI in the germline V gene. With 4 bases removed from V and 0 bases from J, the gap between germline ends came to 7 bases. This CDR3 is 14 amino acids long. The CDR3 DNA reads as TGCGCCAGCAGTGGGTACTACTCTGGAAACACCATATATTTT. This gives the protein CASSGYYSGNTIYF.

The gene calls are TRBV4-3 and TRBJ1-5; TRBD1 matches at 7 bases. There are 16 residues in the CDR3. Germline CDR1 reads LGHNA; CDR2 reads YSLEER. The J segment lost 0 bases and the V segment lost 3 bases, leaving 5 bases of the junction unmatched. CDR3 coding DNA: TGCGCCAGCAGCCACCCGACAGGGATTAGCAATCAGCCCCAGCATTTT. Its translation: CASSHPTGISNQPQHF.

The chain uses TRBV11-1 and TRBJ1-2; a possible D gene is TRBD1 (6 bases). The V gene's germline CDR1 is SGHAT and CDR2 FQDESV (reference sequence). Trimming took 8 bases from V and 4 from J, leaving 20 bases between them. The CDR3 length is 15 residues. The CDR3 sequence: CASEAHGEGGYGYTF. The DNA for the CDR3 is TGTGCCAGCGAGGCCCACGGGGAGGGGGGCTATGGCTACACCTTC.